The entry that follows covers one TCR beta chain sequence. The V gene end was trimmed by 5 bases and the J gene end by 4 bases; junction bases not matched to a gene: 8. The CDR3 loop spans 15 amino acids. Germline V gene sequence: CDR1 LNHDA, CDR2 SQIVND (reference sequence). The assay was immunoSEQ multiplex PCR, and TCRdb's table has in-frame clones only and misses some. Of some 150,000 clones listed, under 95% were seen once; the top ten hold approximately 6.8%. The data derive from a study of control samples from healthy donors and cancer patients. Material for sequencing was blood. The source is a man aged 18 to 30 in good health. The chain is built from TRBV19 and TRBJ1-1; the match to TRBD1 covers 9 bases. CDR3 sequence: CASSDGQGSFTEAFF. The CDR3 DNA is TGTGCCAGTAGTGACGGACAGGGGAGTTTCACTGAAGCTTTCTTT.